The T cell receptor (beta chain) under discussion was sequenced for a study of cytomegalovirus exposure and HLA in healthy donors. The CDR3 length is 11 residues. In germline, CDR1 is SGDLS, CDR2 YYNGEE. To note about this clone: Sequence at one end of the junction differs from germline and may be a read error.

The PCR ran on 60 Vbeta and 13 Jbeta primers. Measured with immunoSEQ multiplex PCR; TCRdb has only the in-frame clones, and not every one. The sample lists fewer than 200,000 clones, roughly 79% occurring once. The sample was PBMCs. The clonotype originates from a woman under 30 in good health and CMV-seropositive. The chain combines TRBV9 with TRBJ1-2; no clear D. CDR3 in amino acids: CASSHRRSFAF. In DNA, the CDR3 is TGTGCCAGCAGCCATCGACGGAGCTTTGCCTTC.